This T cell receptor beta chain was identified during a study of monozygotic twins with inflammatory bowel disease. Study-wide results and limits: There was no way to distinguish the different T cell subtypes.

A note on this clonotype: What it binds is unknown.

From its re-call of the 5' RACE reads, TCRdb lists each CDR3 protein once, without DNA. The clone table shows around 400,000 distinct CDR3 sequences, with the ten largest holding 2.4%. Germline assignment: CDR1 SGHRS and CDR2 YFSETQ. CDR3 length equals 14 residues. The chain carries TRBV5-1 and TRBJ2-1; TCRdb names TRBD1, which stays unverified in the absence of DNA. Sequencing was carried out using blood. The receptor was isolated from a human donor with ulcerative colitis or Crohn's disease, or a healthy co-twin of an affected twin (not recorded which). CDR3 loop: CASSLTGQDNEQFF.